The clone carrying this T cell receptor beta chain was picked up one time. These data are taken from a study of cytomegalovirus exposure and HLA in healthy donors. This PCR relied on a set of 60 Vbeta primers and 13 Jbeta primers. Clones were sequenced by immunoSEQ multiplex PCR, and TCRdb holds only the in-frame ones, with some missing. The sample holds approximately 130,000 clones, 55% to 80% seen once. Germline assignment: CDR1 MGHDK and CDR2 SYGVNS. V lost 1 base to trimming and J lost 4 bases, with 13 bases between them. This CDR3 comprises 15 residues. The genes are TRBV25-1 and TRBJ1-1; no firm D call. The clonotype originates from a middle-aged woman in good health and CMV-seronegative. Sequencing was performed on PBMCs. The CDR3 DNA reads TGTGCCAGCAGTGAATGGGGAGGGTCGGCCACTGAAGCTTTCTTT. Translation gives CASSEWGGSATEAFF.